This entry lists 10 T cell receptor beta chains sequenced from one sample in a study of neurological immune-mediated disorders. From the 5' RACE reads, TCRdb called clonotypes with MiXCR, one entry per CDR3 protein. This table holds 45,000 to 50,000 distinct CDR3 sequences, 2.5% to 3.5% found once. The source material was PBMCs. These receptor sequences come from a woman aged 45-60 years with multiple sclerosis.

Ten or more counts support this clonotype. CDR3 nucleotide sequence: TGTGCCAGCAGCTTAGCCTTTATCGTTAGAGCGGGACCGACTTTCAATGAGCAGTTCTTC. Translating it yields CASSLAFIVRAGPTFNEQFF. The rearrangement joins TRBV7-8 to TRBJ2-1; TRBD2 agrees at 7 bases. The trim removed 0 bases at V and 6 bases at J, leaving 20 bases unmatched. Germline CDR1 is SGHVS and CDR2 is FQNEAQ. This CDR3 region has 20 residues.

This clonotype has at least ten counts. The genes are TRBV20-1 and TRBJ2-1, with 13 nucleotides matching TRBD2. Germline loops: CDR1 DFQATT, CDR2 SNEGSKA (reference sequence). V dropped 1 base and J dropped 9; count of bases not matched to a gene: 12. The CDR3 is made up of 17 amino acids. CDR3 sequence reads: CSARGWGGLAGMVEQFF. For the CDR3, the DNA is TGCAGTGCTAGAGGCTGGGGGGGACTAGCGGGAATGGTTGAGCAGTTCTTC.

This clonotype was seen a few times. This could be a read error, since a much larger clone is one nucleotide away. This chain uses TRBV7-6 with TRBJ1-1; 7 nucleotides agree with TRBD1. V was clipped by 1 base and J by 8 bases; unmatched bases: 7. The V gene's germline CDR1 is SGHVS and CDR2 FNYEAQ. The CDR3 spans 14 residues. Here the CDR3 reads CASSLESKGGEAFF. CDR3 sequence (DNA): TGTGCCAGCAGCTTAGAGTCAAAAGGGGGCGAAGCTTTCTTT.

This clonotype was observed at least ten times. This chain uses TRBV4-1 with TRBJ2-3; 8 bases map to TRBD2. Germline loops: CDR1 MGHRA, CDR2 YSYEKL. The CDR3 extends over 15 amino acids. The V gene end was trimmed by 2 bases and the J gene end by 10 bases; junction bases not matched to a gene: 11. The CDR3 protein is CASSQWVGGGYSQYF. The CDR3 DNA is TGCGCCAGCAGCCAATGGGTCGGGGGGGGCTATTCGCAGTATTTT.

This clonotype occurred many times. CDR3 sequence: CSARGSGINEQFF. CDR3 nucleotide sequence: TGCAGTGCTAGGGGTAGCGGGATCAATGAGCAGTTCTTC. This rearrangement joins TRBV20-1 to TRBJ2-1; 8 positions agree with TRBD2. Germline V gene lookup returns CDR1 DFQATT and CDR2 SNEGSKA (reference sequence). The CDR3 totals 13 residues. V gave up 3 bases and J gave up 6 bases; unmatched junction bases: 4.

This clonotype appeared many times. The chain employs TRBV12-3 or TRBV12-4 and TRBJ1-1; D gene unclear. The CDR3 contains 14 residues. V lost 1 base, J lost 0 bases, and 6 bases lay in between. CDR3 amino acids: CASSLELLNTEAFF. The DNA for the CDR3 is TGTGCCAGCAGTTTAGAATTGTTGAACACTGAAGCTTTCTTT.

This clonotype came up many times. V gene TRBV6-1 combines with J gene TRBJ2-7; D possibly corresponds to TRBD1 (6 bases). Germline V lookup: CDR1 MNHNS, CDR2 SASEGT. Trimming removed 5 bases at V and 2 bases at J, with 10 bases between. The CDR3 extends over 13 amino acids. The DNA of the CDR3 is TGTGCCAGCAGTAGAGGACAGACCTACGAGCAGTACGTC. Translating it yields CASSRGQTYEQYV.

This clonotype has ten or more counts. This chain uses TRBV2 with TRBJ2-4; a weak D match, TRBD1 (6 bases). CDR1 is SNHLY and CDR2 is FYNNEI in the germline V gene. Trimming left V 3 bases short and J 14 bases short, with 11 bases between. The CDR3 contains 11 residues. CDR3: CASSEQGTKYF. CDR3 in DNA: TGTGCCAGCAGTGAGCAGGGGACGAAGTACTTC.

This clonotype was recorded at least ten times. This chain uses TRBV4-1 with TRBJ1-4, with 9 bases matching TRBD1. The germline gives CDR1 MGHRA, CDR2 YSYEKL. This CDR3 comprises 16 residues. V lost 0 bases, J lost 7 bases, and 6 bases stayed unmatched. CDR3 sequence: CASSQDPGTGREKLFF. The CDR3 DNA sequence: TGCGCCAGCAGCCAAGATCCCGGGACAGGGCGTGAAAAACTGTTTTTT.

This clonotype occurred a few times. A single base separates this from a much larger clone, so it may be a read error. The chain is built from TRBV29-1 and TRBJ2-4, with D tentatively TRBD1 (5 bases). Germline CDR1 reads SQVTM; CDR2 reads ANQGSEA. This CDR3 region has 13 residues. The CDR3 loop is CIVVQANKNIQYF. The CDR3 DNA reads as TGCATCGTGGTACAGGCTAATAAAAACATTCAGTACTTC.